This T cell receptor beta chain is from a study of shared clonotypes between healthy human individuals. Trimming took off 6 bases at V and 12 bases at J, with 15 bases between the two ends. The CDR3 covers 12 residues. The V gene's germline CDR1 is MGHDK and CDR2 SYGVNS. TCRdb keeps only in-frame clones here, not all; method: immunoSEQ multiplex PCR. The sample gives roughly 720,000 clones, around 90% of which show up once; 34% is in the top ten. The chain recombines TRBV25-1 with TRBJ2-1; tentative D call: TRBD1 (6 bases). The sequenced sample consisted of memory CD8+ T cells from PBMCs. The sample's subset: CD45RO+ cells pooled with CCR7-negative TemRA cells. The receptor was derived from a man aged 18 to 29 in good health. Some clones in this sample may be carry-over from other donors' samples. The CDR3 region is CASRQGSSRQFF. The CDR3 DNA is TGTGCCAGCAGACAGGGTTCCTCCAGGCAGTTCTTC. Together with reference TRBV25-1 and TRBJ2-1, the CDR3 gives the full variable domain: EADIYQTPRYLVIGTGKKITLECSQTMGHDKMYWYQQDPGMELHLIHYSYGVNSTEKGDLSSESTVSRIRTEHFPLTLESARPSHTSQYLCASRQGSSRQFFGPGTRLTVL.